This TCR beta chain was captured in a study of OX40 agonist ivuxolimab in advanced cancers. Background on the study: An agonistic human IgG2 monoclonal antibody against OX40 (CD134) was given.

This clone came up a few times. Profiling relied on immunoSEQ multiplex PCR, and the TCRdb table lists in-frame clones only, not all of them. The table lists approximately 100,000 clones, 90% of them singletons, with more than 0.25% in the top ten. The source is an adult with an advanced solid tumor such as melanoma, head and neck, liver or kidney cancer. The sample consisted of CD4+ or CD8+ T cells sorted from blood, taken in a trial of the OX40 agonist ivuxolimab.

CDR3 amino acids: CASRGQGAANEKLFF. The CDR3 DNA sequence: TGTGCCAGCAGGGGACAGGGGGCAGCCAATGAAAAACTGTTTTTT. The V gene is TRBV28, the J gene TRBJ1-4, with 12 bases aligning to TRBD1. This CDR3 spans 15 amino acids. CDR1 is MDHEN and CDR2 is SYDVKM in the germline V gene. Losses at the gene ends were 6 bases for V and 5 bases for J; bases not matched to a gene: 4.